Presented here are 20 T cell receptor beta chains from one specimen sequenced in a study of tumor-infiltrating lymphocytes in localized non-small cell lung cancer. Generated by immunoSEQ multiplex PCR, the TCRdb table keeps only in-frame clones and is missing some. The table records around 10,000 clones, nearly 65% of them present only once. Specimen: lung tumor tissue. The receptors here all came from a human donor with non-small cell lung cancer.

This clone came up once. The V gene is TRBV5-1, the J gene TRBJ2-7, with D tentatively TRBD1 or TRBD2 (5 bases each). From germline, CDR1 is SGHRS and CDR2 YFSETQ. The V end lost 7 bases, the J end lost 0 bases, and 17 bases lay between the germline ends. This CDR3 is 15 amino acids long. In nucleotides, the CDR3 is TGCGCCAGCGGAAAAGAGGGACCGGCCTCCTACGAGCAGTACTTC. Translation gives CASGKEGPASYEQYF.

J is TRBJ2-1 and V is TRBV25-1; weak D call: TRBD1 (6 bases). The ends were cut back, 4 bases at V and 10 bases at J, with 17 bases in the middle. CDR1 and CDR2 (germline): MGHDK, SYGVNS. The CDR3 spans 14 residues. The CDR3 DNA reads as TGTGCCAGCAGTGTGGGCAGGGACATAGGGGAGCAGTTCTTC. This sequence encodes CASSVGRDIGEQFF.

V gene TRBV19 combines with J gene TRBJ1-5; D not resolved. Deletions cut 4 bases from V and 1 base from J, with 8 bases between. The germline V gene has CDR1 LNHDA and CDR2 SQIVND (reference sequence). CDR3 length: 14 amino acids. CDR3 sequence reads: CASSRSRSNQPQHF. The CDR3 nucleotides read TGTGCCAGTAGTAGATCCCGGAGCAATCAGCCCCAGCATTTT.

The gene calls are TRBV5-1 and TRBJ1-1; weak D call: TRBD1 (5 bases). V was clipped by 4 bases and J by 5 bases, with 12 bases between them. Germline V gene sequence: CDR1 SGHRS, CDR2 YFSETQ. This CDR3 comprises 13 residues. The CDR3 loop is CASSPTGWTEAFF. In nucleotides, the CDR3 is TGCGCCAGCAGCCCAACAGGTTGGACTGAAGCTTTCTTT.

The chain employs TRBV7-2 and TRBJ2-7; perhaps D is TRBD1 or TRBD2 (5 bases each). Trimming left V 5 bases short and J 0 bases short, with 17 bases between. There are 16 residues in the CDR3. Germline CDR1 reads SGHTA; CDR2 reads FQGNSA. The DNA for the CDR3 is TGTGCCAGCAGCCCCTGGACGGGACCGAGCTCCTACGAGCAGTACTTC. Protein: CASSPWTGPSSYEQYF.

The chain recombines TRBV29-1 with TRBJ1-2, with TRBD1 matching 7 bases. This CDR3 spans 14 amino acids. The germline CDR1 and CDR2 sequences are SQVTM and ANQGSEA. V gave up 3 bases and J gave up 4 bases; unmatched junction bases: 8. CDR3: CSVDGTVRGYGYTF. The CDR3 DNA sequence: TGCAGCGTTGACGGGACAGTCAGGGGCTATGGCTACACCTTC.

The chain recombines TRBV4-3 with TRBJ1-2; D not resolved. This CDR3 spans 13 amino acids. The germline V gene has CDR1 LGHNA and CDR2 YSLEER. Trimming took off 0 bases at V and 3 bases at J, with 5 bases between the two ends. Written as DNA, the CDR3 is TGCGCCAGCAGCCAAGACTGGGACTATGGCTACACCTTC. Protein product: CASSQDWDYGYTF.

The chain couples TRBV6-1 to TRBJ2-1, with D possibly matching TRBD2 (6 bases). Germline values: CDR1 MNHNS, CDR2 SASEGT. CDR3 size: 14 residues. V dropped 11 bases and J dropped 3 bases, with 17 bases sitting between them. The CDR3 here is CAAGNGGYYNEQFF. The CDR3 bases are TGTGCCGCCGGTAACGGGGGATACTACAATGAGCAGTTCTTC.

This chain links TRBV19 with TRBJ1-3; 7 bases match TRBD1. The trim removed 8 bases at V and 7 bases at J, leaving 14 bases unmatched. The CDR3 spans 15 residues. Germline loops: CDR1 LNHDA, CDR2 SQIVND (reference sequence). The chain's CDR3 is CASSPTGPSGNTIYF. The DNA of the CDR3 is TGTGCCAGTTCCCCGACAGGGCCTTCGGGGAACACCATATATTTT.

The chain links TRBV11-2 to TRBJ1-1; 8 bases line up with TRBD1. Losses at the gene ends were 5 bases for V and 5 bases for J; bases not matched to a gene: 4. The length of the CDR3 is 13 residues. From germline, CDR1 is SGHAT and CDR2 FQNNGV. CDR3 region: CASSLTGETEAFF. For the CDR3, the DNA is TGTGCCAGCAGCCTGACAGGGGAGACTGAAGCTTTCTTT.

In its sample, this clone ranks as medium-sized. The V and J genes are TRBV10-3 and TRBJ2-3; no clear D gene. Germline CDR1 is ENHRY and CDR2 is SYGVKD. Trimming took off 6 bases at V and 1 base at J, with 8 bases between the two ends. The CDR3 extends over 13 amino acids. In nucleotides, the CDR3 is TGTGCCATCAGACAGCGAGGCACAGATACGCAGTATTTT. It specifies CAIRQRGTDTQYF.

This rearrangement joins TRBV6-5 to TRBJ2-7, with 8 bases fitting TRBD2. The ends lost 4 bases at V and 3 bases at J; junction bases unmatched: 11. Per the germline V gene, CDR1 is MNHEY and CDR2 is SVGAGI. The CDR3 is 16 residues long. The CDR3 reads CASSLSGGRGLYEQYF. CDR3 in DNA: TGTGCCAGCAGTTTATCGGGAGGGAGGGGTCTCTACGAGCAGTACTTC.

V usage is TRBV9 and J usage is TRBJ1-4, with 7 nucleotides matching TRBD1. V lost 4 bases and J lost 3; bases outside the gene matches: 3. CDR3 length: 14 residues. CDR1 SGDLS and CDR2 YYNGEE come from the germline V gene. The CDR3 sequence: CASSLGQPNEKLFF. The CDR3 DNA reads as TGTGCCAGCAGCTTGGGACAGCCTAATGAAAAACTGTTTTTT.

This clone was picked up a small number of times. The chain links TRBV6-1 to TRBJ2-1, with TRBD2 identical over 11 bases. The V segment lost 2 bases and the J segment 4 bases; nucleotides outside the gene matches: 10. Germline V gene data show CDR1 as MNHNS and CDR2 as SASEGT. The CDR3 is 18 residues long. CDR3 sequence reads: CASSEPRTTSGTYNEQFF. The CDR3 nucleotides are TGTGCCAGCAGTGAACCTCGAACGACTAGCGGGACTTACAATGAGCAGTTCTTC.

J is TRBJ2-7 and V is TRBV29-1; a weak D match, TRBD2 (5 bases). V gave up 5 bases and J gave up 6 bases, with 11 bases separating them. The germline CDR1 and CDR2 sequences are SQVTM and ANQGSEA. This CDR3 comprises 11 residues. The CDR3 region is CSVLIAFEQYF. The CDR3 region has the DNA TGCAGCGTTTTAATAGCGTTCGAGCAGTACTTC.

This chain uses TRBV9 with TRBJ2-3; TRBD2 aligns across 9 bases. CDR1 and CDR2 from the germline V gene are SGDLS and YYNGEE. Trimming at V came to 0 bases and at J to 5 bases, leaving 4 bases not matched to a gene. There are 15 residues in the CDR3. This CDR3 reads CASSVDPSGKDTQYF. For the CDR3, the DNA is TGTGCCAGCAGCGTAGATCCTAGCGGGAAAGATACGCAGTATTTT.

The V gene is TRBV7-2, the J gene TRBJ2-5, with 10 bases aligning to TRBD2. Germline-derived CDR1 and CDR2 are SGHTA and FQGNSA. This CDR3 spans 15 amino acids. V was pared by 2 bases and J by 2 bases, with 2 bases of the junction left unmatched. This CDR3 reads CASSLPTSGQETQYF. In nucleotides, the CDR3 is TGTGCCAGCAGCTTACCGACTAGCGGGCAAGAGACCCAGTACTTC.

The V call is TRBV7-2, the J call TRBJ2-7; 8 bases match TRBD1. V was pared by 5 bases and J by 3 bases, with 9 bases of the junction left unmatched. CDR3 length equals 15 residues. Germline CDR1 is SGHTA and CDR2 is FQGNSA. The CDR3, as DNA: TGTGCCAGCAGCCCTTCCAGGACAGGGTTCTACGAGCAGTACTTC. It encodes CASSPSRTGFYEQYF.

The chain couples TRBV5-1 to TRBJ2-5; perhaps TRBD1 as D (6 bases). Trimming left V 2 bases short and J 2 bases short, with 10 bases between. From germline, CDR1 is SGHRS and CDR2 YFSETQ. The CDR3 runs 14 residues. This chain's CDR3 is CASSFDQGQETQYF. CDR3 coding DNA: TGCGCCAGCAGCTTTGACCAGGGGCAAGAGACCCAGTACTTC.

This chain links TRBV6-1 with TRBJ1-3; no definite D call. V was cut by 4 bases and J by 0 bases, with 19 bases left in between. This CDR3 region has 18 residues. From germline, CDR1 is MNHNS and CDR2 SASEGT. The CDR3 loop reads CASSGPASLYLSGNTIYF. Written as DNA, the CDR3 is TGTGCCAGCAGTGGGCCCGCTTCCTTATACCTCTCTGGAAACACCATATATTTT.